These 17 T cell receptor beta chains were all obtained from the same sample, sequenced in a study of T cells in Graves' hyperthyroidism and ophthalmopathy. What was amplified from RNA transcripts were TCR beta CDR3 regions. First-round RT-PCR with HTBI primers amplified the TCR CDR3 region. Each CDR3 protein gets one entry after TCRdb re-called the multiplex PCR reads with MiXCR. The sample contains more than 350,000 distinct CDR3 sequences, more than 13% of which appear only once. What was sequenced was blood. All receptors come from a woman aged 30 to 39 with Graves' hyperthyroidism.

A word on this clonotype: Given a much more abundant clone one base away, this may be a read error. The rearrangement joins TRBV20-1 to TRBJ2-5; the match to TRBD2 covers 14 bases. Germline-derived CDR1 and CDR2 are DFQATT and SNEGSKA (reference sequence). This CDR3 comprises 20 residues. Unmatched junction bases numbered 22, after V lost 3 bases and J lost 7 bases. The CDR3 loop is CSASTPIGTSGRGGGGTQYF. CDR3 nucleotide sequence: TGCAGTGCTAGTACCCCAATCGGGACTAGCGGGAGAGGAGGTGGAGGGACCCAGTACTTC.

The table lists this clonotype with many counts. The rearrangement joins TRBV6-1 to TRBJ2-5; tentatively, D is TRBD1 (6 bases). The germline V gene encodes CDR1 MNHNS and CDR2 SASEGT. The CDR3 consists of 14 residues. Trimming left V 4 bases short and J 0 bases short, with 9 bases between. The CDR3 reads CASSGYRDQETQYF. CDR3 bases: TGTGCCAGCAGTGGGTACAGGGACCAAGAGACCCAGTACTTC.

The chain links TRBV4-1 to TRBJ1-3; no reliable D call. The CDR3 loop spans 16 amino acids. Germline CDR1 MGHRA, CDR2 YSYEKL. Deletions cut 0 bases from V and 0 bases from J, with 9 bases between. In DNA, the CDR3 is TGCGCCAGCAGCCAAGATTTTACTTTCTCTGGAAACACCATATATTTT. Amino acid sequence: CASSQDFTFSGNTIYF.

As for this clonotype: A much larger clone sits a single nucleotide away, making a read error possible. The chain couples TRBV7-2 to TRBJ1-1; possibly TRBD1 for D (6 bases). This CDR3 contains 15 residues. Germline V CDR1 and CDR2: SGHTA, FQGNSA. The V gene lost 1 base and the J gene lost 2 bases, with 11 bases spanning the gap. CDR3 in DNA: TGTGCCAGCAGCTTAGAACCGGGGGCTAACACTGAAGCTTTCTTT. It is translated as CASSLEPGANTEAFF.

The chain links TRBV6-2 or TRBV6-3 to TRBJ2-3, with TRBD2 identical over 7 bases. This CDR3 contains 16 residues. Germline-derived CDR1 and CDR2 are MNHEY and SVGEGT. V dropped 5 bases and J dropped 2; count of bases not matched to a gene: 10. In DNA form, the CDR3 reads TGTGCCAGCAGTCTCCCGTCGGGGAGGGTCACAGATACGCAGTATTTT. Translation: CASSLPSGRVTDTQYF.

Ten or more counts support this clonotype. The V gene is TRBV18, the J gene TRBJ1-1; D unclear. V lost 0 bases to trimming and J lost 4 bases, with 9 bases between them. The germline V gene encodes CDR1 KGHSH and CDR2 LQKENI. The CDR3 runs to 14 residues. CDR3 protein: CASSPPGTITEAFF. CDR3 coding DNA: TGTGCCAGCTCACCACCCGGAACGATCACTGAAGCTTTCTTT.

This clonotype was counted ten times or more. V gene TRBV30 combines with J gene TRBJ1-2; D is possibly TRBD1 (5 bases). The CDR3 totals 12 residues. CDR1 is GTSNPN, CDR2 SVGIG, per germline (reference sequence). Between the trimmed V and J ends, which lost 7 bases and 2 bases, there was a span of 11 bases. The CDR3: CASTRDNYGYTF. The DNA for the CDR3 is TGTGCCTCGACGCGGGACAACTATGGCTACACCTTC.

This clonotype was counted only a few times. The CDR3 coding sequence is TGTGCCAGCAGTTTTTACAGTTCCTACGAGCAGTACTTC. This codes for CASSFYSSYEQYF. This sequence joins TRBV28 and TRBJ2-7; D not resolved. Germline-derived CDR1 and CDR2 are MDHEN and SYDVKM. The CDR3 is made up of 13 amino acids. Trimming shortened V by 3 bases and J by 1 base, and 7 bases separated the two germline ends. Looking up the rest from reference TRBV28 and TRBJ2-7 gives the full variable domain: DVKVTQSSRYLVKRTGEKVFLECVQDMDHENMFWYRQDPGLGLRLIYFSYDVKMKEKGDIPEGYSVSREKKERFSLILESASTNQTSMYLCASSFYSSYEQYFGPGTRLTVT.

This clonotype was detected ten times or more. The V call is TRBV28, the J call TRBJ2-3, with unresolved D. Germline V gene lookup returns CDR1 MDHEN and CDR2 SYDVKM. This CDR3 is built from 15 residues. Trimming shortened V by 6 bases and J by 8 bases, and 21 bases separated the two germline ends. The CDR3: CASSLRRPQHPTQYF. For the CDR3, the DNA is TGTGCCAGCAGCCTGAGGCGGCCCCAACACCCTACGCAGTATTTT.

This clonotype was seen at least ten times. The V call is TRBV20-1, the J call TRBJ2-7; 9 nucleotides line up with TRBD2. The germline V gene has CDR1 DFQATT and CDR2 SNEGSKA (reference sequence). The ends lost 6 bases at V and 0 bases at J; junction bases unmatched: 6. The CDR3 has 14 residues. The CDR3 bases are TGCAGTGCCCGGCCGGGACTAGCCTCCTACGAGCAGTACTTC. The encoded protein is CSARPGLASYEQYF.

In its sample, this clonotype was seen many times. The chain has TRBV11-2 and TRBJ2-2; D may match TRBD1 or TRBD2 (5 bases each). CDR1 SGHAT and CDR2 FQNNGV come from the germline V gene. V gave up 3 bases and J gave up 1 base, with 12 bases separating them. CDR3 size: 16 residues. CDR3 in DNA: TGTGCCAGCAGCTTCACCGGGACGGAGAACACCGGGGAGCTGTTTTTT. Translating it yields CASSFTGTENTGELFF.

This clonotype was seen more than once but under ten times. The chain uses TRBV7-2 and TRBJ2-1; 7 nucleotides align to TRBD1. CDR3 length equals 16 residues. V lost 4 bases to trimming and J lost 5 bases; unmatched junction nucleotides: 11. Germline values: CDR1 SGHTA, CDR2 FQGNSA. CDR3 in DNA: TGTGCCAGCAGCTCAAAGGACAGGCCTCTCCACAATGAGCAGTTCTTC. Amino acids: CASSSKDRPLHNEQFF.

CDR3 bases: TGTGCCAGCAGCCTAGGACTAGCGGGAGGCCACAGTGAGCAGTTCTTC. Residues: CASSLGLAGGHSEQFF. V is TRBV5-6 and J is TRBJ2-1; TRBD2 aligns across 14 bases. The J segment lost 9 bases and the V segment lost 4 bases, leaving 9 bases of the junction unmatched. Germline CDR1 is SGHDT and CDR2 is YYEEEE. The CDR3 length is 16 residues. The full variable domain, completed using reference TRBV5-6 and TRBJ2-1, is DAGVTQSPTHLIKTRGQQVTLRCSPKSGHDTVSWYQQALGQGPQFIFQYYEEEERQRGNFPDRFSGHQFPNYSSELNVNALLLGDSALYLCASSLGLAGGHSEQFFGPGTRLTVL.

This clonotype has ten or more counts. This chain connects TRBV28 to TRBJ2-7; 8 bases line up with TRBD1. CDR1 and CDR2 (germline): MDHEN, SYDVKM. This CDR3 contains 15 residues. The ends lost 5 bases at V and 3 bases at J; junction bases unmatched: 9. The chain's CDR3 is CASSPRTGLNYEQYF. The DNA of the CDR3 is TGTGCCAGCAGTCCCAGGACAGGGTTGAACTACGAGCAGTACTTC. Complete variable domain (other parts from reference TRBV28 and TRBJ2-7): DVKVTQSSRYLVKRTGEKVFLECVQDMDHENMFWYRQDPGLGLRLIYFSYDVKMKEKGDIPEGYSVSREKKERFSLILESASTNQTSMYLCASSPRTGLNYEQYFGPGTRLTVT.

This clonotype was seen a handful of times. The chain links TRBV4-1 to TRBJ2-2, with D tentatively TRBD2 (6 bases). Trimming cost V 0 bases and J 8 bases, with 22 bases left between them. Germline CDR1 MGHRA, CDR2 YSYEKL. CDR3 size: 18 residues. Here the CDR3 reads CASSQEGPGVRYPGELFF. CDR3 coding DNA: TGCGCCAGCAGCCAAGAAGGGCCGGGGGTCAGGTATCCGGGGGAGCTGTTTTTT.

This clonotype appeared many times. The rearrangement uses TRBV6-1 and TRBJ2-7; D remains unclear. The CDR3 sequence is 14 residues long. Germline lookup yields CDR1 MNHNS and CDR2 SASEGT. Trimming removed 3 bases at V and 4 bases at J, with 13 bases between. The CDR3 sequence is CASSEFHKNYEQYF. CDR3 sequence (DNA): TGTGCCAGCAGTGAGTTTCATAAGAATTACGAGCAGTACTTC.

The chain carries TRBV29-1 and TRBJ2-7; D is possibly TRBD1 (5 bases). CDR3 size: 12 residues. With 4 bases removed from V and 7 bases from J, the gap between germline ends came to 14 bases. Germline V gene sequence: CDR1 SQVTM, CDR2 ANQGSEA. The CDR3: CSVGQGPGEQYF. CDR3 DNA sequence: TGCAGCGTTGGGCAGGGCCCGGGTGAGCAGTACTTC.